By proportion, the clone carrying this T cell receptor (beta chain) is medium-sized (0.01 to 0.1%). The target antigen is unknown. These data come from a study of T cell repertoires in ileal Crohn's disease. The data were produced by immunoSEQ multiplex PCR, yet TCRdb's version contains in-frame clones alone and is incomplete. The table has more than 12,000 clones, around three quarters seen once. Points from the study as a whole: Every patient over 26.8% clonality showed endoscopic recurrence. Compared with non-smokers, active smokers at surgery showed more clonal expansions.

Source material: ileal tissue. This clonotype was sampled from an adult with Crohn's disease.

The CDR3 here is CASSLAGMDTDTQYF. CDR3 in DNA: TGTGCCAGCAGTCTAGCGGGGATGGACACAGATACGCAGTATTTT. V is TRBV11-3 and J is TRBJ2-3; 9 positions agree with TRBD2. This CDR3 spans 15 amino acids. From germline, CDR1 is SGHNT and CDR2 YENEEA. The junction had 6 bases not matched to a gene; V was cut back by 6 bases and J by 2 bases.